The entry below describes one T cell receptor beta chain. The source of the sample is a study of blood T cell repertoires in COVID-19. At the level of the study: Sources were T cells, B-cell-depleted T cells, or PBMCs; the material itself was cDNA or gDNA.

Two negative PCRs, clearance, or symptom resolution characterized the recovered Cohort 3 donors. V lost 3 bases to trimming and J lost 6 bases, with 17 bases between them. Per germline, CDR1 LGHDT and CDR2 YNNKEL (reference sequence). This CDR3 contains 15 residues. Authors' processing steps: Nucleated cell counts were estimated from reference gene primer amplification. Data came from immunoSEQ multiplex PCR; TCRdb stores just in-frame clones and leaves some out. V and J calls and clone size are as listed in that table; D and trimming were resolved from the DNA. The sample holds hundreds of thousands of clones, 89% seen once.

The sequenced sample consisted of PBMCs or T cells enriched from blood (not recorded which). The sequence was collected from a man aged 55-75 years who had recovered from COVID-19. The V call is TRBV3-1 (or the pseudogene TRBV3-2), the J call TRBJ1-2, with D possibly matching TRBD1 (5 bases). CDR3 protein: CASSQMLGADDGYTF. Written as DNA, the CDR3 is TGTGCCAGCAGCCAGATGTTAGGGGCAGACGATGGCTACACCTTC.